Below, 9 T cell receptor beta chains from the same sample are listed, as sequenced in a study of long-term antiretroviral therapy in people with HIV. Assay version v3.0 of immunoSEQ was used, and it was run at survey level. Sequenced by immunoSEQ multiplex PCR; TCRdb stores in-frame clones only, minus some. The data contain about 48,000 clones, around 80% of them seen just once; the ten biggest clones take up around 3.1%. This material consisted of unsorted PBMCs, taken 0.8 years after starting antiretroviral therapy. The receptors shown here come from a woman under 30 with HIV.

This chain's CDR3 is CASSVDTSFNVRGELFF. The CDR3, as DNA: TGTGCCAGCAGCGTCGATACTAGCTTTAACGTTCGCGGGGAGCTGTTTTTT. The chain has TRBV9 and TRBJ2-2; a weak D match, TRBD2 (6 bases). Per germline, CDR1 SGDLS and CDR2 YYNGEE. Trimming shortened V by 2 bases and J by 7 bases, and 21 bases separated the two germline ends. This CDR3 contains 17 residues.

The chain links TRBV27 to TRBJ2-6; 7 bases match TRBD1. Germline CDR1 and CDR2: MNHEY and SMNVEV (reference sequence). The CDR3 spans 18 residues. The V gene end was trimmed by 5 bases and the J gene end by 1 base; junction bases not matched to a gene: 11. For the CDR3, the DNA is TGTGCCAGCAGTCCGCGACAGGGATTTGGGTCTGGGGCCAACGTCCTGACTTTC. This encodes CASSPRQGFGSGANVLTF.

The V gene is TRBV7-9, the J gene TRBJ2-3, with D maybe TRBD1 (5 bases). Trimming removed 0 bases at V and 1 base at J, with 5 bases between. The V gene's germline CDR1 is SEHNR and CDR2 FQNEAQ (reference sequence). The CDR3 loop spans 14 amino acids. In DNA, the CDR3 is TGTGCCAGCAGCTTAGCAGGGGGCACAGATACGCAGTATTTT. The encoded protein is CASSLAGGTDTQYF.

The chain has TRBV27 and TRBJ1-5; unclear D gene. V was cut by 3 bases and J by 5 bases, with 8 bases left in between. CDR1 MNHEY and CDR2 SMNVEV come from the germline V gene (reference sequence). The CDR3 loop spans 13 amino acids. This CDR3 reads CASSFGGDQPQHF. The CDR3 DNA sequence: TGTGCCAGCAGTTTTGGAGGCGATCAGCCCCAGCATTTT.

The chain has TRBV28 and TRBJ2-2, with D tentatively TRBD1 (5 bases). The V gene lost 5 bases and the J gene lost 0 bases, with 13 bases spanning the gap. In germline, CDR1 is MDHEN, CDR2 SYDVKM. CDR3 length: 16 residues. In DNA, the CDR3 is TGTGCCAGCAGTCCCTTCGACAGATCGAACACCGGGGAGCTGTTTTTT. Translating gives CASSPFDRSNTGELFF. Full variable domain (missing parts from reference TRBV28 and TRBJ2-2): DVKVTQSSRYLVKRTGEKVFLECVQDMDHENMFWYRQDPGLGLRLIYFSYDVKMKEKGDIPEGYSVSREKKERFSLILESASTNQTSMYLCASSPFDRSNTGELFFGEGSRLTVL.

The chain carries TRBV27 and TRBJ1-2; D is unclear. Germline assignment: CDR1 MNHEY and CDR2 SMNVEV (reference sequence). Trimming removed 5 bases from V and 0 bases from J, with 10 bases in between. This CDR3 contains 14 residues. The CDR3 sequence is CASSRRGTNYGYTF. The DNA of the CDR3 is TGTGCCAGCAGTCGCCGGGGAACTAACTATGGCTACACCTTC.

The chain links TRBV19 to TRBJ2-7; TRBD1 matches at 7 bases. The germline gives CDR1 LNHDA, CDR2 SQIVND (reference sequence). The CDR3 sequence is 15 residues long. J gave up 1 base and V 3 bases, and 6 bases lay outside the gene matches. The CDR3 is CASSIRNRGSYEQYF. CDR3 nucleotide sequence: TGTGCCAGTAGTATTCGGAACAGGGGATCCTACGAGCAGTACTTC. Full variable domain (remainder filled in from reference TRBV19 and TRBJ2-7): DGGITQSPKYLFRKEGQNVTLSCEQNLNHDAMYWYRQDPGQGLRLIYYSQIVNDFQKGDIAEGYSVSREKKESFPLTVTSAQKNPTAFYLCASSIRNRGSYEQYFGPGTRLTVT.

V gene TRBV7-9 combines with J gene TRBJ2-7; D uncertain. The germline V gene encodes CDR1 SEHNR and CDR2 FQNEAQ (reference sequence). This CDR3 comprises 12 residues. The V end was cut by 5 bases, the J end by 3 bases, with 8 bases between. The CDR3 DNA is TGTGCCAGCAGCGTCGACGGCTACGAGCAGTACTTC. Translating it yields CASSVDGYEQYF.

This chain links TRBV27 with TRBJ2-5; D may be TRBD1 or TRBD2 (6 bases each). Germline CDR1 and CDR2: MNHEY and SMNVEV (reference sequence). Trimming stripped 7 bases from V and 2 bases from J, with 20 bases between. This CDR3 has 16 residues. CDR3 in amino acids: CASTPVRGGGQETQYF. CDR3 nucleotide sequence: TGTGCCAGCACTCCCGTCCGAGGGGGAGGTCAAGAGACCCAGTACTTC.